The TCR beta chain under discussion was sequenced for a study of blood T cell repertoires in COVID-19. Sequencing used immunoSEQ multiplex PCR; TCRdb keeps in-frame clones, though not all of them. The table has 160,000 or so clones, over 80% seen once; the top ten hold less than 5%. CDR1 SGHTA and CDR2 FQGTGA come from the germline V gene. V was pared by 6 bases and J by 4 bases, with 4 bases of the junction left unmatched. The CDR3 runs to 14 residues. Sequenced: peripheral blood. This receptor was obtained from a woman aged 55-69 years who had recovered from COVID-19. The V call is TRBV7-3, the J call TRBJ2-3; 10 nucleotides line up with TRBD1. CDR3 DNA: TGTGCCAGCAGTCGGGACAGGGGTTCAGATACGCAGTATTTT. Amino acids: CASSRDRGSDTQYF.